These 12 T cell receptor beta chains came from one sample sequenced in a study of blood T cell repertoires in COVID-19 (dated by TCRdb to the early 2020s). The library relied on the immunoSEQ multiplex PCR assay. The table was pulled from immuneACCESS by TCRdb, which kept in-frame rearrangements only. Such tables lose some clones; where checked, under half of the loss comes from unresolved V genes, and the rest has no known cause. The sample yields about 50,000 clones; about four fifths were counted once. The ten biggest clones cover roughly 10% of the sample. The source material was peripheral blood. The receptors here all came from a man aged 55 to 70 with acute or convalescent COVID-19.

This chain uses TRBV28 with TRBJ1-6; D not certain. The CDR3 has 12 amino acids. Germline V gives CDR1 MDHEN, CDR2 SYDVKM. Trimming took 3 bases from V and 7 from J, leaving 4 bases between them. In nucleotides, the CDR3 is TGTGCCAGCAGTTTCGGGAATTCACCCCTCCACTTT. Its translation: CASSFGNSPLHF.

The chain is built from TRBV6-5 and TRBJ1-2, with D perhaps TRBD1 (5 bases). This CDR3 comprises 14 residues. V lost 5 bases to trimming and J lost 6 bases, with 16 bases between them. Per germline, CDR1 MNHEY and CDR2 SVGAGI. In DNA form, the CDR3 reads TGTGCCAGCAGTACAACTCCAGGGAGGCATGGCTACACCTTC. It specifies CASSTTPGRHGYTF.

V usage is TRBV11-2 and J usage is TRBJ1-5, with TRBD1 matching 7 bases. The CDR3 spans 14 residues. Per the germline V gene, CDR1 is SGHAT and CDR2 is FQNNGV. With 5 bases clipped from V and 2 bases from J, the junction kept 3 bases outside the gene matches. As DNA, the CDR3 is TGTGCCAGCAGCGTTACAGGGGGCAATCAGCCCCAGCATTTT. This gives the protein CASSVTGGNQPQHF.

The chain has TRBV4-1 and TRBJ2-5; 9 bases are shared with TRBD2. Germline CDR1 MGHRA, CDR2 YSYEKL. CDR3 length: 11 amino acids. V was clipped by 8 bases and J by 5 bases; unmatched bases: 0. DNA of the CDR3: TGCGCCAGCGGACTAGCGGAGACCCAGTACTTC. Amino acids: CASGLAETQYF.

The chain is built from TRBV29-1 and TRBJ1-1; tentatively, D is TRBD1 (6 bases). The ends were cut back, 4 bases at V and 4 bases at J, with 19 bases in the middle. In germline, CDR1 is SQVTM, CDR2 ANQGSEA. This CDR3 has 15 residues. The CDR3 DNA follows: TGCAGCGTTGGACTCGGGGCAGGGGTTAGCACTGAAGCTTTCTTT. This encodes CSVGLGAGVSTEAFF.

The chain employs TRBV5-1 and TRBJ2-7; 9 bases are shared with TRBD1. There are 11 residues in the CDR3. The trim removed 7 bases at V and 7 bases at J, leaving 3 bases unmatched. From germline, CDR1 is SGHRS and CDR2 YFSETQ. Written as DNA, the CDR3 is TGCGCCAGCCGACAGGGGGAAGAGCAGTACTTC. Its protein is CASRQGEEQYF.

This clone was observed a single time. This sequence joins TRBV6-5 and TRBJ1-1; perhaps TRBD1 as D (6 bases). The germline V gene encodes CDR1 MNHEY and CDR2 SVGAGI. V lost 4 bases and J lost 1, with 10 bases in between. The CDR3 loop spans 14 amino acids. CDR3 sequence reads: CASSSGHSNTEAFF. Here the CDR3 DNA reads TGTGCCAGCAGTTCGGGACATTCGAACACTGAAGCTTTCTTT.

CDR3 amino acids: CASSGQATYGYTF. DNA of the CDR3: TGTGCCAGCAGTGGACAGGCCACCTATGGCTACACCTTC. V is TRBV2 and J is TRBJ1-2; the D gene is possibly TRBD1 (6 bases). The CDR3 consists of 13 residues. The germline V gene encodes CDR1 SNHLY and CDR2 FYNNEI. With 4 bases removed from V and 4 bases from J, the gap between germline ends came to 10 bases. Filled out from reference TRBV2 and TRBJ1-2, the complete variable domain reads EPEVTQTPSHQVTQMGQEVILRCVPISNHLYFYWYRQILGQKVEFLVSFYNNEISEKSEIFDDQFSVERPDGSNFTLKIRSTKLEDSAMYFCASSGQATYGYTFGSGTRLTVV.

CDR3 sequence: CAWTLRGQLNYGYTF. The DNA of the CDR3 is TGTGCCTGGACCCTAAGGGGCCAGCTGAACTATGGCTACACCTTC. The rearrangement links TRBV30 to TRBJ1-2; tentative D call: TRBD1 (5 bases). Trimming cost V 4 bases and J 2 bases, with 17 bases left between them. The CDR3 has 15 residues. Germline loops: CDR1 GTSNPN, CDR2 SVGIG (reference sequence). The variable domain in full, with the rest retrieved from reference TRBV30 and TRBJ1-2, is SQTIHQWPATLVQPVGSPLSLECTVEGTSNPNLYWYRQAAGRGLQLLFYSVGIGQISSEVPQNLSASRPQDRQFILSSKKLLLSDSGFYLCAWTLRGQLNYGYTFGSGTRLTVV.

The CDR3 is CASTQTGAGNQPQHF. Here the CDR3 DNA reads TGTGCCAGCACCCAGACAGGGGCGGGCAATCAGCCCCAGCATTTT. The genes are TRBV6-5 and TRBJ1-5, with 8 bases fitting TRBD1. Germline CDR1 is MNHEY and CDR2 is SVGAGI. V gave up 7 bases and J gave up 2 bases; unmatched junction bases: 7. This CDR3 is built from 15 residues.

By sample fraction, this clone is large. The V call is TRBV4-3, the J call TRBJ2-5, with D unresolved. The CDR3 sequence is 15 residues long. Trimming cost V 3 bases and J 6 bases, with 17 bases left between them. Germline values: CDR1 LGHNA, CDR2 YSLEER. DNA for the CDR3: TGCGCCAGCAGCCAGCGATGGGCCAGTACGAAGACCCAGTACTTC. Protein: CASSQRWASTKTQYF.

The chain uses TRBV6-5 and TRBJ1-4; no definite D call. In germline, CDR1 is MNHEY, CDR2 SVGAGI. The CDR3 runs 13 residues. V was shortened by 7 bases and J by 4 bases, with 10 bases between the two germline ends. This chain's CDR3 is CASKSGINEKLFF. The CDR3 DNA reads TGTGCCAGCAAAAGCGGTATTAATGAAAAACTGTTTTTT.